The 28 T cell receptor beta chains given below trace back to one sample, sequenced in a study of response to subunit inactivated influenza vaccine. TCRdb ran MiXCR on the RT-PCR reads and lists one entry per CDR3 protein. The table has more than 400,000 distinct CDR3 sequences, roughly 7.6% seen once; the top ten hold around 12%. The sample in question was PBMCs from blood, obtained 23 to 25 months after vaccination. The receptors were gathered from a man aged 50 to 69 who received an inactivated influenza vaccine.

This clonotype appeared many times. The chain uses TRBV20-1 and TRBJ1-3, with a tentative D call TRBD1 (5 bases). Trimming shortened V by 5 bases and J by 6 bases, and 14 bases separated the two germline ends. CDR1 is DFQATT and CDR2 is SNEGSKA in the germline V gene (reference sequence). This CDR3 has 13 residues. CDR3 region: CSAPRVRENTIYF. The CDR3 DNA is TGCAGTGCTCCCCGCGTCAGGGAAAACACCATATATTTT.

This clonotype was counted at least ten times. The chain carries TRBV7-3 and TRBJ2-3; the D gene is possibly TRBD2 (5 bases). There are 13 residues in the CDR3. Germline values: CDR1 SGHTA, CDR2 FQGTGA. V lost 2 bases, J lost 6 bases, and 9 bases lay in between. CDR3 amino acids: CASSLYPSDTQYF. CDR3 in DNA: TGTGCCAGCAGCTTATACCCTAGCGATACGCAGTATTTT.

This clonotype was seen a handful of times. This rearrangement joins TRBV6-1 to TRBJ2-7; possibly TRBD2 for D (6 bases). CDR3 length equals 17 residues. V lost 1 base and J 5 bases, leaving 21 bases between the germline ends. The germline V gene has CDR1 MNHNS and CDR2 SASEGT. CDR3 DNA: TGTGCCAGCAGTGAAGGGGTGTCGGGGGTCGGTATCGACGAGCAGTACTTC. Its translation is CASSEGVSGVGIDEQYF.

The CDR3 sequence: CASSFDRKTAKSGNTIYF. CDR3 sequence (DNA): TGCGCCAGCAGCTTCGACAGAAAGACGGCAAAATCTGGAAACACCATATATTTT. V is TRBV5-1 and J is TRBJ1-3; possible D gene TRBD1, 5 bases. V was shortened by 2 bases and J by 1 base, with 19 bases between the two germline ends. CDR3 length: 18 residues. Germline-derived CDR1 and CDR2 are SGHRS and YFSETQ.

The rearrangement uses TRBV20-1 and TRBJ2-3; D might be TRBD1 (6 bases). Germline V gives CDR1 DFQATT, CDR2 SNEGSKA (reference sequence). This CDR3 has 14 residues. Trimming stripped 2 bases from V and 2 bases from J, with 11 bases between. The CDR3 sequence is CSARKTGPTDTQYF. As DNA, the CDR3 is TGCAGTGCTAGAAAGACAGGACCCACAGATACGCAGTATTTT.

This clonotype showed up just a few times. A much larger clone lies one base from this, so it may be a read error. The V call is TRBV12-3 or TRBV12-4, the J call TRBJ2-3; D unresolved. This CDR3 has 11 amino acids. Trimming stripped 6 bases from V and 5 bases from J, with 6 bases between. The CDR3 sequence is CASSILDTQYF. The DNA for the CDR3 is TGTGCCAGCAGCATTTTAGATACGCAGTATTTT.

This clonotype was seen many times. The gene calls are TRBV7-9 and TRBJ1-1; maybe TRBD1 (6 bases). CDR1 SEHNR and CDR2 FQNEAQ come from the germline V gene (reference sequence). The CDR3 runs to 15 residues. Trimming removed 5 bases at V and 2 bases at J, with 15 bases between. CDR3 sequence reads: CASSAIQGGNTEAFF. CDR3 nucleotides: TGTGCCAGCAGCGCAATACAGGGAGGAAACACTGAAGCTTTCTTT.

This chain links TRBV27 with TRBJ2-7, with 7 bases fitting TRBD1. Germline V gives CDR1 MNHEY, CDR2 SMNVEV (reference sequence). The CDR3 runs to 15 residues. Unmatched junction bases numbered 11, after V lost 5 bases and J lost 4 bases. The CDR3: CASSPRGLHLYEQYF. The CDR3 DNA follows: TGTGCCAGCAGTCCGAGGGGGCTACACTTGTACGAGCAGTACTTC.

This clonotype was seen at least ten times. The J gene is TRBJ2-2, the V gene TRBV12-3 or TRBV12-4; 16 positions agree with TRBD2. The CDR3 covers 18 residues. V lost 5 bases and J lost 1; bases outside the gene matches: 4. DNA of the CDR3: TGTGCCAGCAGTGTCGGGACTAGCGGGAGGGTGAACACCGGGGAGCTGTTTTTT. It translates to CASSVGTSGRVNTGELFF.

This clonotype has ten or more counts. The rearrangement joins TRBV7-2 to TRBJ2-7, with no clear D. Germline values: CDR1 SGHTA, CDR2 FQGNSA. V was clipped by 3 bases and J by 0 bases, with 9 bases between them. CDR3 length: 14 residues. For the CDR3, the DNA is TGTGCCAGCAGCTTTTACGGAATCTCCTACGAGCAGTACTTC. Protein: CASSFYGISYEQYF.

DNA of the CDR3: TGTGCCAGCAGACCTGGACAGGGCGGGGGAAACACCATATATTTT. Protein: CASRPGQGGGNTIYF. The chain joins TRBV9 to TRBJ1-3, with 8 bases that match TRBD1. Germline V gene sequence: CDR1 SGDLS, CDR2 YYNGEE. The CDR3 runs to 15 residues. The V and J ends lost 5 bases and 4 bases, in that order; junction bases with no gene match: 8. Using reference TRBV9 and TRBJ1-3 for the parts outside the CDR3, the full variable domain is DSGVTQTPKHLITATGQRVTLRCSPRSGDLSVYWYQQSLDQGLQFLIQYYNGEERAKGNILERFSAQQFPDLHSELNLSSLELGDSALYFCASRPGQGGGNTIYFGEGSWLTVV.

This clonotype was recorded a few times. The V gene is TRBV12-3 or TRBV12-4, the J gene TRBJ1-4; weak D call: TRBD1 (5 bases). CDR3 length: 15 residues. Trimming shortened V by 4 bases and J by 3 bases, and 12 bases separated the two germline ends. As DNA, the CDR3 is TGTGCCAGCAGTTCTCAGGGACGGGCTAATGAAAAACTGTTTTTT. This sequence encodes CASSSQGRANEKLFF.

There are a few counts of this clonotype. The chain is built from TRBV7-2 and TRBJ2-1; tentatively, D is TRBD1 (7 bases). This CDR3 region has 17 residues. V lost 5 bases, J lost 1 base, and 18 bases lay in between. CDR1 and CDR2 (germline): SGHTA, FQGNSA. The CDR3 loop is CASSLLRAGGSYNEQFF. CDR3 bases: TGTGCCAGCAGCCTCCTTAGGGCAGGGGGGTCCTACAATGAGCAGTTCTTC. The full variable domain, its missing parts supplied by reference TRBV7-2 and TRBJ2-1, is GAGVSQSPSNKVTEKGKDVELRCDPISGHTALYWYRQSLGQGLEFLIYFQGNSAPDKSGLPSDRFSAERTGGSVSTLTIQRTQQEDSAVYLCASSLLRAGGSYNEQFFGPGTRLTVL.

The chain recombines TRBV12-3 or TRBV12-4 with TRBJ1-2, with 9 bases that match TRBD1. V lost 5 bases and J lost 8; bases outside the gene matches: 12. The CDR3 spans 15 residues. The CDR3 region is CASSPTGQGAPGYTF. For the CDR3, the DNA is TGTGCCAGCAGTCCGACGGGACAGGGAGCTCCCGGCTACACCTTC.

This chain joins TRBV11-3 and TRBJ2-3, with D maybe TRBD1 (6 bases). Between the trimmed V and J ends, which lost 4 bases and 4 bases, there was a span of 12 bases. The CDR3 is made up of 14 amino acids. Germline CDR1 and CDR2: SGHNT and YENEEA. The CDR3 DNA follows: TGTGCCAGCAGCTCCTGGGACAATGCAGATACGCAGTATTTT. It translates to CASSSWDNADTQYF. Full variable domain (rest looked up from reference TRBV11-3 and TRBJ2-3): EAGVVQSPRYKIIEKKQPVAFWCNPISGHNTLYWYLQNLGQGPELLIRYENEEAVDDSQLPKDRFSAERLKGVDSTLKIQPAELGDSAVYLCASSSWDNADTQYFGPGTRLTVL.

This rearrangement joins TRBV18 to TRBJ2-5; unclear D gene. Germline loops: CDR1 KGHSH, CDR2 LQKENI. V was trimmed by 0 bases and J by 5 bases, leaving 7 bases between them. This CDR3 has 13 amino acids. As DNA, the CDR3 is TGTGCCAGCTCACCACCATTAGTCGAGACCCAGTACTTC. Its translation: CASSPPLVETQYF.

The chain joins TRBV28 to TRBJ2-3; D remains ambiguous. V was shortened by 3 bases and J by 6 bases, with 13 bases between the two germline ends. There are 14 residues in the CDR3. Looked up from germline, CDR1 is MDHEN and CDR2 is SYDVKM. The CDR3 DNA reads as TGTGCCAGCAGTTTGAGTCGGTTGACGGATACGCAGTATTTT. This codes for CASSLSRLTDTQYF.

Here the CDR3 reads CSVEDPTSGSVDEQFF. CDR3 in DNA: TGCAGCGTTGAAGATCCGACTAGCGGGAGTGTGGATGAGCAGTTCTTC. The chain is built from TRBV29-1 and TRBJ2-1; 12 bases are a match to TRBD2. V dropped 0 bases and J dropped 8; count of bases not matched to a gene: 8. The CDR3 covers 16 residues. CDR1 is SQVTM, CDR2 ANQGSEA, per germline.

Ten or more counts support this clonotype. The CDR3 region is CSAQTGTGKDEQYF. CDR3 coding DNA: TGCAGTGCCCAGACCGGGACAGGAAAGGACGAGCAGTACTTC. The chain links TRBV20-1 to TRBJ2-7; 8 positions match TRBD1. CDR1 and CDR2 (germline): DFQATT, SNEGSKA (reference sequence). The J segment lost 5 bases and the V segment lost 6 bases, leaving 12 bases of the junction unmatched. The CDR3 covers 14 residues.

This clonotype was observed a handful of times. As DNA, the CDR3 is TGTGCCAGCTCACGTCGACAGGCTGGGGCCAACGTCCTGACTTTC. This gives the protein CASSRRQAGANVLTF. The V gene is TRBV18, the J gene TRBJ2-6; tentative D call: TRBD1 (6 bases). CDR1 and CDR2 (germline): KGHSH, LQKENI. With 4 bases removed from V and 2 bases from J, the gap between germline ends came to 9 bases. The CDR3 has 15 residues.

The table lists this clonotype with many counts. The chain has TRBV20-1 and TRBJ2-3, with D possibly matching TRBD2 (5 bases). The CDR3 covers 15 residues. The germline V gene encodes CDR1 DFQATT and CDR2 SNEGSKA (reference sequence). With 4 bases removed from V and 6 bases from J, the gap between germline ends came to 20 bases. CDR3 sequence reads: CSANRGSTSADTQYF. The CDR3 region has the DNA TGCAGTGCTAATCGCGGGTCTACCTCGGCGGATACGCAGTATTTT.

In this sample, this clonotype turned up once. The junction departs from the called germline gene at one end, perhaps through a read error. The V call is TRBV29-1, the J call TRBJ2-5; TRBD2 matches at 7 bases. Germline CDR1 SQVTM, CDR2 ANQGSEA. The CDR3 runs 12 residues. The CDR3: CSVASGQEIQYF. The CDR3 nucleotides are TGCAGCGTTGCTAGCGGTCAAGAGATCCAGTACTTC.

The gene calls are TRBV12-3 or TRBV12-4 and TRBJ2-7, with D perhaps being TRBD1 or TRBD2 (5 bases each). CDR3 length equals 14 residues. V was clipped by 6 bases and J by 7 bases, with 19 bases between them. The DNA for the CDR3 is TGTGCCAGCAGGCGATCCTCCGGGGCAGTTGAGCAGTACTTC. It specifies CASRRSSGAVEQYF.

V usage is TRBV4-2 and J usage is TRBJ2-1; 7 bases are a match to TRBD2. The CDR3 runs to 15 residues. Per germline, CDR1 LGHNA and CDR2 YNFKEQ. V lost 4 bases to trimming and J lost 2 bases; unmatched junction nucleotides: 5. DNA for the CDR3: TGTGCCAGCAGCCCCCGACTAGCCCCCTACAATGAGCAGTTCTTC. Amino acids: CASSPRLAPYNEQFF.

This clonotype was seen more than once but under ten times. The chain is built from TRBV11-2 and TRBJ1-2; no firm D call. This CDR3 comprises 13 residues. Looked up from germline, CDR1 is SGHAT and CDR2 is FQNNGV. V was shortened by 3 bases and J by 8 bases, with 13 bases between the two germline ends. Here the CDR3 reads CASSFLGNRGYTF. The DNA of the CDR3 is TGTGCCAGCAGCTTCCTAGGGAATCGAGGCTACACCTTC.

The CDR3 DNA sequence: TGTGCCAGCTCACCAAGGAGGGAGGGCTATGGCTACACCTTC. This codes for CASSPRREGYGYTF. The chain joins TRBV18 to TRBJ1-2, with D unresolved. The CDR3 loop spans 14 amino acids. CDR1 is KGHSH, CDR2 LQKENI, per germline. Trimming cost V 2 bases and J 4 bases, with 11 bases left between them.

The chain employs TRBV7-9 and TRBJ2-1; 10 bases are a match to TRBD2. In germline, CDR1 is SEHNR, CDR2 FQNEAQ (reference sequence). V lost 5 bases, J lost 7 bases, and 14 bases stayed unmatched. The CDR3 spans 17 residues. The CDR3 here is CASSHSYSGRAWNEQFF. CDR3 bases: TGTGCCAGCAGCCATTCCTACAGCGGGAGGGCCTGGAATGAGCAGTTCTTC. The whole variable domain, remainder taken from reference TRBV7-9 and TRBJ2-1, is DTGVSQNPRHKITKRGQNVTFRCDPISEHNRLYWYRQTLGQGPEFLTYFQNEAQLEKSRLLSDRFSAERPKGSFSTLEIQRTEQGDSAMYLCASSHSYSGRAWNEQFFGPGTRLTVL.

The sample holds many counts of this clonotype. The J gene is TRBJ1-6, the V gene TRBV5-1; the match to TRBD1 covers 11 bases. The germline V gene has CDR1 SGHRS and CDR2 YFSETQ. The junction had 4 bases not matched to a gene; V was cut back by 2 bases and J by 9 bases. The CDR3 extends over 15 amino acids. The CDR3 reads CASSFKGQGGSPLHF. In nucleotides, the CDR3 is TGCGCCAGCAGCTTTAAGGGACAGGGGGGTTCACCCCTCCACTTT.